This TCR beta chain was found in a study of cytomegalovirus exposure and HLA in healthy donors. PCR was performed using 60 Vbeta and 13 Jbeta primers. Assay used: immunoSEQ multiplex PCR; TCRdb lists only in-frame clones, some missing. The sample lists 150,000 to 200,000 clones; around 79% were seen once. Nominally healthy donors provided the samples, though records likely missed some immune exposures. This CDR3 spans 14 amino acids. Germline lookup yields CDR1 SGHTA and CDR2 FQGNSA. V gave up 4 bases and J gave up 7 bases; unmatched junction bases: 4. The sequence derives from a woman between 45 and 60 years old in good health and CMV-seronegative. The source material was PBMCs. The chain couples TRBV7-2 to TRBJ2-1, with 10 nucleotides matching TRBD1. The CDR3 protein is CASSYRTGGNEQFF. CDR3 in DNA: TGTGCCAGCAGCTACCGGACAGGGGGAAATGAGCAGTTCTTC.